The sequence of this T cell receptor (beta chain) was determined in a study of identical twins. CDR1 SQVTM and CDR2 ANQGSEA come from the germline V gene. The CDR3 covers 14 residues. With 6 bases clipped from V and 0 bases from J, the junction kept 5 bases outside the gene matches. Broader study findings: Conclusions rested on cross-sectional statistics rather than following the same donors.

Of note for this clonotype: Its antigen is as yet unknown.

Each CDR3 protein is one row after TCRdb ran MiXCR on the 5' RACE reads. The repertoire holds some 600,000 distinct CDR3 sequences, with roughly 7.1% as singletons. The same specimen was also included in a second study, on yellow fever vaccine responses in identical twins.

The receptor was derived from a woman between 18 and 30 years old in good health. Sequences were obtained from PBMCs. The chain uses TRBV29-1 and TRBJ2-3; 8 bases agree with TRBD2. CDR3 loop: CSVARGASTDTQYF. In DNA form, the CDR3 reads TGCAGCGTAGCGCGGGGGGCCAGCACAGATACGCAGTATTTT.